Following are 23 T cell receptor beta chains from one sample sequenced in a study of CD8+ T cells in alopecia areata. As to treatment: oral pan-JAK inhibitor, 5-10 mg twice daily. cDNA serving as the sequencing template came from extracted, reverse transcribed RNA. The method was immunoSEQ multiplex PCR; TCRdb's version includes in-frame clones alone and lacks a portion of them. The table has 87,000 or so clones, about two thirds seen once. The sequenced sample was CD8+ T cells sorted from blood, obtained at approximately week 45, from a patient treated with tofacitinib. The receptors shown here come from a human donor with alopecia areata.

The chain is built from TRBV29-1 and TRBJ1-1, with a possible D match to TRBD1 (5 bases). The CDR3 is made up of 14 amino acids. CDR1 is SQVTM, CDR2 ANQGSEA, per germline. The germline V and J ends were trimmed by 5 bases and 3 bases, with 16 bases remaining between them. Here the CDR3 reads CSVPRATRDTEAFF. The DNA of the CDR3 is TGCAGCGTTCCAAGGGCAACCAGGGACACTGAAGCTTTCTTT.

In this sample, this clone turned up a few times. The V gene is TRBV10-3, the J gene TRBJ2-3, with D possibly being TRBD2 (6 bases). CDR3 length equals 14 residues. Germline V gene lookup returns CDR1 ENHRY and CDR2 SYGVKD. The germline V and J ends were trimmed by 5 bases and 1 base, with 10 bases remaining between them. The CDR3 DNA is TGTGCCATCAGTCTCAGGGAGGGCACAGATACGCAGTATTTT. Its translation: CAISLREGTDTQYF.

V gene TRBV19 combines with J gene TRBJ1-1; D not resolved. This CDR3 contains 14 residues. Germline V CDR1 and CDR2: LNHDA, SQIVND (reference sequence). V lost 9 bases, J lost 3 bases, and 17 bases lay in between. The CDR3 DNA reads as TGTGCCAGCCTGCGACGGGGAGTGTACACTGAAGCTTTCTTT. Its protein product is CASLRRGVYTEAFF.

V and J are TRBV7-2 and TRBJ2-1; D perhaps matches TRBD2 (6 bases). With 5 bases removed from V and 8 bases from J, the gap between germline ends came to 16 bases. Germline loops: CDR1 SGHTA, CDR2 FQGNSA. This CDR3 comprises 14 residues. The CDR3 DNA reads TGTGCCAGCAGCCCCGGCACTAGCTGGTATGAGCAGTTCTTC. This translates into CASSPGTSWYEQFF. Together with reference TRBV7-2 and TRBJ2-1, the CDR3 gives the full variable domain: GAGVSQSPSNKVTEKGKDVELRCDPISGHTALYWYRQSLGQGLEFLIYFQGNSAPDKSGLPSDRFSAERTGGSVSTLTIQRTQQEDSAVYLCASSPGTSWYEQFFGPGTRLTVL.

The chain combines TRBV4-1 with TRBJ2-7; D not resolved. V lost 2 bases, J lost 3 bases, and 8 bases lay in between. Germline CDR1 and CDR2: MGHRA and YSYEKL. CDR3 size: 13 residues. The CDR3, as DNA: TGCGCCAGCAGCCAAAGTAAGGGCTACGAGCAGTACTTC. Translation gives CASSQSKGYEQYF.

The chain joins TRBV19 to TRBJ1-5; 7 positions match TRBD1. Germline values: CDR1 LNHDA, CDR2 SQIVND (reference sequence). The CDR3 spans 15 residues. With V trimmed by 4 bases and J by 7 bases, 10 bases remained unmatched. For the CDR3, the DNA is TGTGCCAGTAGTACCTCAACAGGGGTAGGACAGCCCCAGCATTTT. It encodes CASSTSTGVGQPQHF.

CDR3 sequence reads: CASSLDQTGGQETQYF. CDR3 nucleotides: TGTGCCAGCAGCTTGGATCAAACGGGGGGCCAAGAGACCCAGTACTTC. This chain links TRBV5-6 with TRBJ2-5; 7 nucleotides match TRBD2. Trimming removed 0 bases from V and 1 base from J; junction bases left unmatched: 6. CDR1 is SGHDT, CDR2 YYEEEE, per germline. This CDR3 is built from 16 residues.

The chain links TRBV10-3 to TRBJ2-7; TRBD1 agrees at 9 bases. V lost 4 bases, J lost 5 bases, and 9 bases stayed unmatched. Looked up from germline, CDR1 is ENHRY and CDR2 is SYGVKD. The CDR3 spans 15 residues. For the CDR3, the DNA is TGTGCCATCAGTGCCACCGGGACAGGGACACACGAGCAGTACTTC. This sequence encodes CAISATGTGTHEQYF.

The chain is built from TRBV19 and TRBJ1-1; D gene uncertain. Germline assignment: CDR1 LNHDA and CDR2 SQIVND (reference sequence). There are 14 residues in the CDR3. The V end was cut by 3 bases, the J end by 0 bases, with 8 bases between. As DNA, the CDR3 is TGTGCCAGTAGTATGTTACAGCTGAACACTGAAGCTTTCTTT. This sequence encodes CASSMLQLNTEAFF.

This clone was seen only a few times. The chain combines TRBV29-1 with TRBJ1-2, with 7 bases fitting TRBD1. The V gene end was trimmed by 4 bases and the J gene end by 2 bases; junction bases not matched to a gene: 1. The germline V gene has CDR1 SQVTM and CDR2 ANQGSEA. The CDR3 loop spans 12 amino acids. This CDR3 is CSVGDRNYGYTF. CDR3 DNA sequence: TGCAGCGTTGGGGACAGAAACTATGGCTACACCTTC.

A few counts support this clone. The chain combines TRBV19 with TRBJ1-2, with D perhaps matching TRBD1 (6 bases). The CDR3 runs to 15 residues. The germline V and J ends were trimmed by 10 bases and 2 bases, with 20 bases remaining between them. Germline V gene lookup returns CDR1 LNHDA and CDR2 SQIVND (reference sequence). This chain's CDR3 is CATQGRAGENYGYTF. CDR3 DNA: TGTGCCACTCAAGGGCGGGCAGGGGAGAACTATGGCTACACCTTC.

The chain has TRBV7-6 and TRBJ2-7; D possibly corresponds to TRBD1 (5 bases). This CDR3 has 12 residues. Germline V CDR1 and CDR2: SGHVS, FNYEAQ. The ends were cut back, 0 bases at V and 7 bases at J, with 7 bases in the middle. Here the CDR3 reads CASSLADNEQYF. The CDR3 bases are TGTGCCAGCAGCTTAGCGGACAATGAGCAGTACTTC.

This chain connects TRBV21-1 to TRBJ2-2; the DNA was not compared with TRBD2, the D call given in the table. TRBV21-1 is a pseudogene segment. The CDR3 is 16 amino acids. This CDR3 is CASSKELATNTGELFF. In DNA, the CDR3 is TGTGCCAGCAGCAAAGAGCTAGCGACGAACACCGGGGAGCTGTTTTTT.

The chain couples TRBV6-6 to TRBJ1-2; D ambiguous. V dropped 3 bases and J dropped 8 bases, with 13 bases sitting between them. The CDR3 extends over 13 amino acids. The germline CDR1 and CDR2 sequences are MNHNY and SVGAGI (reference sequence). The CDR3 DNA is TGTGCCAGCAGTTATTTGACAAGAGAGGGCTACACCTTC. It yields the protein CASSYLTREGYTF.

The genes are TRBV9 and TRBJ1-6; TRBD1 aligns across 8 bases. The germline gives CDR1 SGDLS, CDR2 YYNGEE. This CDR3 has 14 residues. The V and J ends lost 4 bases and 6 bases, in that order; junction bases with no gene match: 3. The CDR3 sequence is CASSIGQGNSPLHF. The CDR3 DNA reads TGTGCCAGCAGCATAGGACAGGGTAATTCACCCCTCCACTTT.

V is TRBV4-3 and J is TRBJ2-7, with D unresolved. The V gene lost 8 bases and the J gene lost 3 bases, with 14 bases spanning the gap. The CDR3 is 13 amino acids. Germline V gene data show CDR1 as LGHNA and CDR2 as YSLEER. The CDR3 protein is CASSETRNYEQYF. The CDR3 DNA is TGCGCCAGCTCAGAAACGAGGAACTACGAGCAGTACTTC.

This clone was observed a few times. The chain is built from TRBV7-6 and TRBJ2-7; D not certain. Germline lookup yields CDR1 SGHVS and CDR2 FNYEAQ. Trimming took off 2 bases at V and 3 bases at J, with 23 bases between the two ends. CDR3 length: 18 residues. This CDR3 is CASSLYSRPSQGDYEQYF. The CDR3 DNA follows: TGTGCCAGCAGCTTATATTCAAGACCCTCTCAAGGAGACTACGAGCAGTACTTC.

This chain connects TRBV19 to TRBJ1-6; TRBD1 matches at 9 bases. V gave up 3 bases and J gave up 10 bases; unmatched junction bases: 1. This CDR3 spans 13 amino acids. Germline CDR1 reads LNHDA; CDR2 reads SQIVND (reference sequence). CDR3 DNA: TGTGCCAGTAGTATTGGACAGGGGTCACCCCTCCACTTT. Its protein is CASSIGQGSPLHF.

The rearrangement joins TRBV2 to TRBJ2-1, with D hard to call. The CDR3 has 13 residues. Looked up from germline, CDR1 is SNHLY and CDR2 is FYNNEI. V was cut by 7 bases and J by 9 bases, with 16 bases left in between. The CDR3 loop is CASNQPASSEQFF. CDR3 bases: TGTGCCAGCAATCAGCCTGCCAGTAGTGAGCAGTTCTTC.

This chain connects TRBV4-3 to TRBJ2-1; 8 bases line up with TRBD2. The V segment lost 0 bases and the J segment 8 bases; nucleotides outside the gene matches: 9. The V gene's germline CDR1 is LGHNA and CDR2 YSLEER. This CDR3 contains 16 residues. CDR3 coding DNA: TGCGCCAGCAGCCAAGATCGTGGGACTAGTCGCTATGAGCAGTTCTTC. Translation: CASSQDRGTSRYEQFF.

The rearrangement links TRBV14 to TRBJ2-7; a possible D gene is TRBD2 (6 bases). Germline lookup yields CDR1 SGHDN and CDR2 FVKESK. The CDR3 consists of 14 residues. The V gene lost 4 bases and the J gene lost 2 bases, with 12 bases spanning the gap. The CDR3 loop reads CASSLRAGTYEQYF. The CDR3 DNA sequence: TGTGCCAGCAGCCTTCGTGCGGGAACCTACGAGCAGTACTTC. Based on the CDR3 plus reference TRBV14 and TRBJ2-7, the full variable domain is EAGVTQFPSHSVIEKGQTVTLRCDPISGHDNLYWYRRVMGKEIKFLLHFVKESKQDESGMPNNRFLAERTGGTYSTLKVQPAELEDSGVYFCASSLRAGTYEQYFGPGTRLTVT.

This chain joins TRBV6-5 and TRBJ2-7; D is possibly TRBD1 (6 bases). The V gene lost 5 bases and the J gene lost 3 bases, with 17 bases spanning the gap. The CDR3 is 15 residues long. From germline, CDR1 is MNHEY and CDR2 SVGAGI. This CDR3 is CASSPSPTGNYEQYF. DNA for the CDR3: TGTGCCAGCAGTCCCTCACCCACAGGGAACTACGAGCAGTACTTC.

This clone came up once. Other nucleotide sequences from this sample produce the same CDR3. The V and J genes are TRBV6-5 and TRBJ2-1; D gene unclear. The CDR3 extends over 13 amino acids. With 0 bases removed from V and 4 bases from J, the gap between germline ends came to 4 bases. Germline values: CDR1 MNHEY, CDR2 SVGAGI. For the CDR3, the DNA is TGTGCCAGCAGTTACTCGTCGTACAATGAGCAGTTCTTC. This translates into CASSYSSYNEQFF.